This T cell receptor (beta chain) was captured by sequencing in a study of T cells in narcolepsy. This clone appeared once. Sequencing was performed with immunoSEQ multiplex PCR; in TCRdb, only in-frame clones are kept and a portion is missing. Of about 41,000 clones detected, about 87% appear once; the ten largest clones hold 1% to 1.5%. The specimen was CD45RA- memory CD4+ T cells from PBMCs. The receptor comes from a human donor with narcolepsy.

CDR3 protein: CASSLGQGGTGANVLTF. The CDR3 coding sequence is TGCGCCAGCAGCTTGGGACAGGGAGGTACTGGGGCCAACGTCCTGACTTTC. The gene calls are TRBV5-1 and TRBJ2-6, with D maybe TRBD1 (7 bases). Germline CDR1 and CDR2: SGHRS and YFSETQ. Trimming pared 0 bases from V and 2 bases from J, leaving 12 bases between. The CDR3 covers 17 residues.